This is a list of T cell receptor beta chains from one sample in a study of CD8 T cells in ankylosing spondylitis. TCRdb independently ran MiXCR on the 5' RACE reads; one entry per CDR3 protein. Altogether over 400,000 distinct CDR3 sequences are present, 25% to 30% being singletons, with the ten largest covering 0.85% to 1%. The sequenced material came from blood, either unsorted or a sorted T cell fraction (not recorded which). These receptors were obtained from a male donor with ankylosing spondylitis. Each CDR3 is given with its conserved first and last residue. A D gene is named only where the DNA matches it firmly. Some rows have no size entry. The others give once, few or many, or a class for an expanded clone.

D gene,clone size,J gene,V gene,CDR3 DNA,CDR3 protein
NA,NA,TRBJ1-1,TRBV5-1,TGCGCCAGCAGCTTCACGCCCCGCGGAACTGAAGCTTTCTTT,CASSFTPRGTEAFF
NA,NA,TRBJ1-2,TRBV2,TGTGCCAGCAGCCCCGCGGCCGCTAACTATGGCTACACCTTC,CASSPAAANYGYTF
NA,once,TRBJ1-2,TRBV5-1,TGCGCCAGCAGCCCCTCCAGCGCCGGGGGATATGGCTACACCTTC,CASSPSSAGGYGYTF
TRBD1,many,TRBJ2-1,TRBV2,TGTGCCAGCAGTGGCACGGACAGGGCGTTCGTAAATGAGCAGTTCTTC,CASSGTDRAFVNEQFF
NA,few,TRBJ2-1,TRBV25-1,TGTGCCAGCAGTGAAGGGGGTGCAGTCGATGAGCAGTTCTTC,CASSEGGAVDEQFF
TRBD2,many,TRBJ2-2,TRBV27,TGTGCCAGCAGTTTAGCGGGAGGGCACACCGGGGAGCTGTTTTTT,CASSLAGGHTGELFF
TRBD1,few,TRBJ2-2,TRBV5-1,TGCGCCAGCGCCCCGGGACAGGGATTTTTGGCCGGGGAGCTGTTTTTT,CASAPGQGFLAGELFF
TRBD1,many,TRBJ2-4,TRBV6-5,TGTGCCAGCAGTGTACTTGGTGACAGGGCAGTAAACATTCAGTACTTC,CASSVLGDRAVNIQYF
TRBD1,few,TRBJ1-6,TRBV6-1,TGTGCCAGCAATGGACAGGGGAATAATTCACCCCTCCACTTT,CASNGQGNNSPLHF
NA,NA,TRBJ2-3,TRBV27,TGTGCCAGCAGTCAGCAGCGGAGCACAGATACGCAGTATTTT,CASSQQRSTDTQYF
NA,few,TRBJ1-1,TRBV5-6,TGTGCCAGCAGCTGGGGATCCCTTCTCGCTGAAGCTTTCTTT,CASSWGSLLAEAFF